The 24 T cell receptor beta chains below come from one sample, sequenced in a study of blood T cell repertoires in COVID-19. The assay was immunoSEQ multiplex PCR, and TCRdb's table has in-frame clones only and misses some. The data hold 310,000 or so clones, with roughly 88% observed a single time. Input material: peripheral blood. The receptors shown here come from a woman aged 50 to 60 with active or convalescent COVID-19.

The chain is built from TRBV30 and TRBJ1-5, with D uncertain. V was clipped by 3 bases and J by 0 bases, with 6 bases between them. Germline V gene lookup returns CDR1 GTSNPN and CDR2 SVGIG (reference sequence). The CDR3 runs to 13 residues. This CDR3 reads CAWRQNSNQPQHF. The CDR3, as DNA: TGTGCCTGGAGGCAGAATAGCAATCAGCCCCAGCATTTT.

The rearrangement links TRBV2 to TRBJ1-2, with D maybe TRBD1 (6 bases). The germline V gene has CDR1 SNHLY and CDR2 FYNNEI. Trimming took off 4 bases at V and 1 base at J, with 10 bases between the two ends. The CDR3 has 14 amino acids. CDR3 in amino acids: CASSVDSLNYGYTF. The CDR3, as DNA: TGTGCCAGCAGTGTGGACAGCCTTAACTATGGCTACACCTTC.

The chain recombines TRBV27 with TRBJ1-1; 11 bases are a match to TRBD1. Germline-derived CDR1 and CDR2 are MNHEY and SMNVEV (reference sequence). The V segment lost 7 bases and the J segment 0 bases; nucleotides outside the gene matches: 16. The CDR3 totals 19 residues. The DNA for the CDR3 is TGTGCCAGCACCCTTTTTGGCCGGGACAGGGGGAGGTTGAACACTGAAGCTTTCTTT. Protein sequence: CASTLFGRDRGRLNTEAFF.

The rearrangement links TRBV2 to TRBJ1-2; D remains ambiguous. The V end was cut by 6 bases, the J end by 0 bases, with 8 bases between. CDR1 is SNHLY, CDR2 FYNNEI, per germline. The CDR3 has 13 residues. CDR3 bases: TGTGCCAGCAGGCCAGAACCTAACTATGGCTACACCTTC. This encodes CASRPEPNYGYTF.

For the CDR3, the DNA is TGTGCCAGCAGCTTAGGGACTGCGCGGGTGTGCTCCTACGAGCAGTACTTC. Translating gives CASSLGTARVCSYEQYF. The chain has TRBV11-2 and TRBJ2-7; D may be TRBD2 (5 bases). This CDR3 spans 17 amino acids. The V and J ends lost 1 base and 0 bases respectively, with 16 bases between them. The V gene's germline CDR1 is SGHAT and CDR2 FQNNGV. The variable domain in full, completed from reference TRBV11-2 and TRBJ2-7, reads EAGVAQSPRYKIIEKRQSVAFWCNPISGHATLYWYQQILGQGPKLLIQFQNNGVVDDSQLPKDRFSAERLKGVDSTLKIQPAKLEDSAVYLCASSLGTARVCSYEQYFGPGTRLTVT.

The chain has TRBV29-1 and TRBJ1-1; D remains unclear. Germline values: CDR1 SQVTM, CDR2 ANQGSEA. With 5 bases removed from V and 1 base from J, the gap between germline ends came to 8 bases. The CDR3 is 12 residues long. CDR3 DNA sequence: TGCAGCGTTTGGCATTCGAACACTGAAGCTTTCTTT. Amino acids: CSVWHSNTEAFF.

V is TRBV4-3 and J is TRBJ2-1; 10 nucleotides match TRBD1. This CDR3 has 12 residues. Unmatched junction bases numbered 0, after V lost 6 bases and J lost 7 bases. Germline CDR1 is LGHNA and CDR2 is YSLEER. CDR3 nucleotide sequence: TGCGCCAGCAGGGGACAGGGGAATGAGCAGTTCTTC. It encodes CASRGQGNEQFF.

This chain joins TRBV2 and TRBJ1-4; TRBD1 matches 8 bases. J was trimmed by 7 bases and V by 5 bases; bases with no gene match: 6. The CDR3 is 14 amino acids. CDR1 and CDR2 from the germline V gene are SNHLY and FYNNEI. The CDR3 sequence is CASSTPGTGEKLFF. The CDR3 bases are TGTGCCAGCAGTACACCCGGGACAGGTGAAAAACTGTTTTTT.

The chain employs TRBV7-2 and TRBJ2-2, with TRBD1 as a possible D gene (5 bases). CDR1 SGHTA and CDR2 FQGNSA come from the germline V gene. The CDR3 has 15 amino acids. Trimming took off 0 bases at V and 7 bases at J, with 12 bases between the two ends. The CDR3: CASSLAVGLGGELFF. In nucleotides, the CDR3 is TGTGCCAGCAGCTTAGCGGTGGGGCTCGGCGGGGAGCTGTTTTTT.

The chain recombines TRBV27 with TRBJ1-5, with TRBD1 identical over 7 bases. The CDR3 has 16 amino acids. Germline trimming cut 0 bases from V and 1 base from J; bases unmatched to any gene: 3. Germline values: CDR1 MNHEY, CDR2 SMNVEV (reference sequence). For the CDR3, the DNA is TGTGCCAGCAGTTTATCCGGCAGGGGGAGCAATCAGCCCCAGCATTTT. It specifies CASSLSGRGSNQPQHF.

The rearrangement uses TRBV7-8 and TRBJ1-6; no firm D call. From germline, CDR1 is SGHVS and CDR2 FQNEAQ. The germline V and J ends were trimmed by 5 bases and 7 bases, with 6 bases remaining between them. CDR3 length: 12 residues. The CDR3 coding sequence is TGTGCCAGCAGCCCGACAAATTCACCCCTCCACTTT. This encodes CASSPTNSPLHF.

The chain employs TRBV5-1 and TRBJ2-5; perhaps TRBD2 as D (6 bases). Trimming pared 0 bases from V and 4 bases from J, leaving 16 bases between. This CDR3 is built from 16 residues. Per the germline V gene, CDR1 is SGHRS and CDR2 is YFSETQ. CDR3 loop: CASSLGSGKGRETQYF. The CDR3 DNA follows: TGCGCCAGCAGCTTGGGTAGCGGCAAGGGGAGAGAGACCCAGTACTTC. Looking up the rest from reference TRBV5-1 and TRBJ2-5 gives the full variable domain: KAGVTQTPRYLIKTRGQQVTLSCSPISGHRSVSWYQQTPGQGLQFLFEYFSETQRNKGNFPGRFSGRQFSNSRSEMNVSTLELGDSALYLCASSLGSGKGRETQYFGPGTRLLVL.

V usage is TRBV6-5 and J usage is TRBJ1-3, with a possible D match to TRBD1 (5 bases). Germline-derived CDR1 and CDR2 are MNHEY and SVGAGI. The CDR3 has 15 amino acids. V was cut by 8 bases and J by 0 bases, with 14 bases left in between. The CDR3 sequence is CASVRQGTSGNTIYF. CDR3 nucleotides: TGTGCCAGCGTACGGCAGGGCACCTCTGGAAACACCATATATTTT.

The chain joins TRBV7-2 to TRBJ1-1; tentative D call: TRBD1 (6 bases). The CDR3 is made up of 15 amino acids. CDR1 SGHTA and CDR2 FQGNSA come from the germline V gene. Trimming took 0 bases from V and 4 from J, leaving 12 bases between them. The CDR3 DNA reads TGTGCCAGCAGCTTAGCGCTGGGGGCTCGCACTGAAGCTTTCTTT. Its protein product is CASSLALGARTEAFF.

V usage is TRBV7-3 and J usage is TRBJ2-1; TRBD2 is a possible D gene (6 bases). CDR1 is SGHTA, CDR2 FQGTGA, per germline. V was shortened by 1 base and J by 6 bases, with 19 bases between the two germline ends. This CDR3 spans 17 amino acids. As DNA, the CDR3 is TGTGCCAGCAGCTTAAACGTCTATCCGGGGGTCCCCAATGAGCAGTTCTTC. This translates into CASSLNVYPGVPNEQFF.

This clone was found a few times. CDR3 protein: CASSLSPDIYGYTF. In DNA, the CDR3 is TGTGCCAGCAGCTTATCACCCGACATCTATGGCTACACCTTC. The chain joins TRBV7-6 to TRBJ1-2; D is unresolved. The CDR3 runs 14 residues. Trimming left V 2 bases short and J 4 bases short, with 11 bases between. CDR1 SGHVS and CDR2 FNYEAQ come from the germline V gene. The whole variable domain, remainder taken from reference TRBV7-6 and TRBJ1-2, is GAGVSQSPRYKVTKRGQDVALRCDPISGHVSLYWYRQALGQGPEFLTYFNYEAQQDKSGLPNDRFSAERPEGSISTLTIQRTEQRDSAMYRCASSLSPDIYGYTFGSGTRLTVV.

The chain links TRBV28 to TRBJ2-7, with D hard to call. The CDR3 covers 13 residues. The germline V and J ends were trimmed by 9 bases and 2 bases, with 14 bases remaining between them. Per germline, CDR1 MDHEN and CDR2 SYDVKM. As DNA, the CDR3 is TGTGCCAGTTCATCGAGGAATGCCTACGAGCAGTACTTC. It codes for CASSSRNAYEQYF.

The CDR3 bases are TGTGCCAGCGGAGAGGGGGAAGAGGATGGCTACACCTTC. Translating it yields CASGEGEEDGYTF. V is TRBV5-6 and J is TRBJ1-2, with D perhaps matching TRBD1 (6 bases). This CDR3 has 13 residues. Germline V gene lookup returns CDR1 SGHDT and CDR2 YYEEEE. The V gene lost 7 bases and the J gene lost 6 bases, with 16 bases spanning the gap.

This clone was seen just once. V is TRBV19 and J is TRBJ2-5, with 10 bases fitting TRBD2. Germline lookup yields CDR1 LNHDA and CDR2 SQIVND (reference sequence). There are 16 residues in the CDR3. J was trimmed by 4 bases and V by 1 base; bases with no gene match: 6. The CDR3 spells CASSIGLAGVGETQYF. DNA for the CDR3: TGTGCCAGTAGTATAGGGCTAGCGGGAGTAGGAGAGACCCAGTACTTC.

The chain recombines TRBV6-2 or TRBV6-3 with TRBJ2-3; tentative D call: TRBD2 (5 bases). The CDR3 runs to 17 residues. From germline, CDR1 is MNHEY and CDR2 SVGEGT. Trimming removed 2 bases at V and 0 bases at J, with 15 bases between. The CDR3 protein is CASSYQSRGTSTDTQYF. CDR3 in DNA: TGTGCCAGCAGTTACCAGTCTCGGGGAACTAGCACAGATACGCAGTATTTT.

The table lists this clone with a count of one. The chain links TRBV7-3 to TRBJ2-2; D call uncertain. The length of the CDR3 is 14 residues. Germline CDR1 and CDR2: SGHTA and FQGTGA. Between the trimmed V and J ends, which lost 2 bases and 5 bases, there was a span of 9 bases. The CDR3 spells CASSLSPGTGELFF. CDR3 in DNA: TGTGCCAGCAGCTTATCTCCAGGAACCGGGGAGCTGTTTTTT.

The chain joins TRBV14 to TRBJ2-1, with a weak D call TRBD1 (5 bases). The germline V gene has CDR1 SGHDN and CDR2 FVKESK. V was clipped by 3 bases and J by 16 bases, with 19 bases between them. The CDR3 covers 13 residues. The CDR3 reads CASSQDRDSRRFF. The CDR3 nucleotides read TGTGCCAGCAGCCAGGATAGAGACAGTAGGCGATTCTTC.

This chain joins TRBV3-1 (or the pseudogene TRBV3-2) and TRBJ1-1; D is perhaps TRBD1 (6 bases). Between the trimmed V and J ends, which lost 4 bases and 4 bases, there was a span of 16 bases. The CDR3 runs to 15 residues. Germline V gene data show CDR1 as LGHDT and CDR2 as YNNKEL (reference sequence). The CDR3 reads CASSLEAGAATEAFF. CDR3 sequence (DNA): TGTGCCAGCAGCCTAGAAGCAGGGGCCGCCACTGAAGCTTTCTTT.

The rearrangement uses TRBV29-1 and TRBJ2-5; possible D gene TRBD2, 5 bases. Germline V lookup: CDR1 SQVTM, CDR2 ANQGSEA. V lost 3 bases, J lost 6 bases, and 11 bases lay in between. This CDR3 has 12 residues. The CDR3 region has the DNA TGCAGCGTTGAGACTGGAGGAAAGACCCAGTACTTC. Translating gives CSVETGGKTQYF.